Listed here are 16 T cell receptor beta chains from one sample, sequenced in a study of graft-versus-host responses after intestinal transplantation. Using immunoSEQ multiplex PCR, the repertoire was profiled, and TCRdb retains in-frame clones only, with some absent. The sample includes 85,000 to 95,000 clones, around 93% seen only once; the top ten take approximately 2%. Which antigens these TCRs recognize remains unknown. Here the sequenced sample was unstimulated CD8+ T cells sorted from spleen or lymph node cells, taken before intestinal transplant. These receptors all stem from a human donor who received an intestinal transplant.

J is TRBJ1-1 and V is TRBV30, with D tentatively TRBD1 (6 bases). Germline CDR1 GTSNPN, CDR2 SVGIG (reference sequence). The V end lost 8 bases, the J end lost 7 bases, and 20 bases lay between the germline ends. This CDR3 has 13 residues. CDR3 DNA: TGTGCCGGGGTGGGGGGGGCCTCCTTTGAAGCTTTCTTT. This encodes CAGVGGASFEAFF.

In this sample, this clone turned up once. The CDR3 DNA follows: TGTGCCAGCACCAAGAAATCTCGGGGGAGCTACAATGAGCAGTTCTTC. Its translation: CASTKKSRGSYNEQFF. This chain connects TRBV11-3 to TRBJ2-1, with a possible D match to TRBD2 (6 bases). Germline V gives CDR1 SGHNT, CDR2 YENEEA. V lost 7 bases, J lost 3 bases, and 19 bases lay in between. This CDR3 has 16 residues.

This chain links TRBV6-6 with TRBJ1-2, with D maybe TRBD1 (6 bases). CDR3 length: 13 residues. V lost 5 bases, J lost 8 bases, and 15 bases lay in between. Germline lookup yields CDR1 MNHNY and CDR2 SVGAGI (reference sequence). The CDR3 protein is CASSHGGLEGYTF. The CDR3 DNA sequence: TGTGCCAGCAGTCACGGGGGGCTAGAAGGCTACACCTTC.

The count of this clone is one. This chain joins TRBV13 and TRBJ2-7, with unresolved D. This CDR3 spans 13 amino acids. Germline CDR1 PRHDT, CDR2 FYEKMQ (reference sequence). Trimming left V 1 base short and J 0 bases short, with 4 bases between. CDR3 region: CASSLESSYEQYF. As DNA, the CDR3 is TGTGCCAGCAGCTTAGAGAGCTCCTACGAGCAGTACTTC.

The chain is built from TRBV27 and TRBJ2-3; D call uncertain. The V gene lost 2 bases and the J gene lost 3 bases, with 6 bases spanning the gap. There are 13 residues in the CDR3. CDR1 and CDR2 from the germline V gene are MNHEY and SMNVEV (reference sequence). CDR3 DNA: TGTGCCAGCAGTTTACAGGCGACAGATACGCAGTATTTT. Amino acid sequence: CASSLQATDTQYF.

V and J are TRBV7-2 and TRBJ2-3; D remains unclear. The length of the CDR3 is 15 residues. V was trimmed by 3 bases and J by 0 bases, leaving 10 bases between them. Germline-derived CDR1 and CDR2 are SGHTA and FQGNSA. CDR3 coding DNA: TGTGCCAGCAGCTTCTTGGGCAGGAGCACAGATACGCAGTATTTT. It yields the protein CASSFLGRSTDTQYF.

The rearrangement links TRBV11-2 to TRBJ2-4; 11 bases match TRBD2. Trimming cost V 2 bases and J 3 bases; bases outside gene matches: 0. The CDR3 has 15 residues. CDR1 and CDR2 (germline): SGHAT, FQNNGV. The CDR3 DNA reads TGTGCCAGCAGCTTACTAGCGGGGGGCAAAAACATTCAGTACTTC. Its translation is CASSLLAGGKNIQYF.

The chain employs TRBV18 and TRBJ2-7; D possibly corresponds to TRBD1 (6 bases). V was shortened by 5 bases and J by 3 bases, with 11 bases between the two germline ends. Looked up from germline, CDR1 is KGHSH and CDR2 is LQKENI. The CDR3 is 13 amino acids. CDR3 in DNA: TGTGCCAGCTCATCAGGGGTGGACTACGAGCAGTACTTC. Its translation: CASSSGVDYEQYF.

V usage is TRBV9 and J usage is TRBJ2-3; 8 nucleotides agree with TRBD2. The CDR3 has 21 residues. Germline-derived CDR1 and CDR2 are SGDLS and YYNGEE. J gave up 0 bases and V 3 bases, and 21 bases lay outside the gene matches. DNA for the CDR3: TGTGCCAGCAGCGGGGGATATAATATTCCGCGGGGGGCAAGTAGCACAGATACGCAGTATTTT. It is translated as CASSGGYNIPRGASSTDTQYF.

This rearrangement joins TRBV25-1 to TRBJ2-7, with 7 bases fitting TRBD1. The CDR3 consists of 17 residues. With 4 bases clipped from V and 6 bases from J, the junction kept 18 bases outside the gene matches. CDR1 MGHDK and CDR2 SYGVNS come from the germline V gene. The CDR3 bases are TGTGCCAGCAGTGGTGAACACGGGACAGAGCCCCTCGGCGAGCAGTACTTC. Protein product: CASSGEHGTEPLGEQYF.

This clone was seen a handful of times. The rearrangement uses TRBV16 and TRBJ2-7; maybe TRBD2 (5 bases). The germline CDR1 and CDR2 sequences are KGHSY and FQNENV. Trimming took 0 bases from V and 7 from J, leaving 16 bases between them. The CDR3 runs 15 residues. The DNA for the CDR3 is TGTGCCAGCAGCCAATCCGGGGTCGGGCTAGGGGAGCAGTACTTC. This codes for CASSQSGVGLGEQYF.

The chain is built from TRBV7-8 and TRBJ2-2; D is perhaps TRBD1 (6 bases). Trimming shortened V by 4 bases and J by 7 bases, and 10 bases separated the two germline ends. The CDR3 runs 13 residues. The germline V gene has CDR1 SGHVS and CDR2 FQNEAQ. The CDR3 here is CASSYTGIGELFF. The CDR3 DNA reads TGTGCCAGCAGCTACACAGGGATCGGGGAGCTGTTTTTT.

This clone was detected once. The chain is built from TRBV5-8 and TRBJ2-7, with D perhaps TRBD1 (5 bases). CDR3 length equals 14 residues. Germline-derived CDR1 and CDR2 are SGHTS and YDEGEE. Trimming removed 4 bases at V and 0 bases at J, with 11 bases between. For the CDR3, the DNA is TGTGCCAGCAGCCTTCTGACAGACTCCTACGAGCAGTACTTC. This sequence encodes CASSLLTDSYEQYF.

This clone occurred once. This rearrangement joins TRBV30 to TRBJ1-5; TRBD1 might be the D (5 bases). Germline CDR1 and CDR2: GTSNPN and SVGIG (reference sequence). The CDR3 is 14 residues long. The V end was cut by 3 bases, the J end by 7 bases, with 16 bases between. CDR3: CAWREGQGQQPQHF. The CDR3 region has the DNA TGTGCCTGGAGAGAAGGGCAGGGCCAACAGCCCCAGCATTTT.

The chain links TRBV29-1 to TRBJ2-3; 11 bases fit TRBD2. The germline V gene encodes CDR1 SQVTM and CDR2 ANQGSEA. This CDR3 is built from 15 residues. V was pared by 5 bases and J by 4 bases, with 8 bases of the junction left unmatched. This CDR3 reads CSVNVAGGSADTQYF. CDR3 DNA sequence: TGCAGCGTTAATGTAGCGGGGGGGTCGGCAGATACGCAGTATTTT.

This chain connects TRBV10-3 to TRBJ2-2; 9 nucleotides align to TRBD1. J was trimmed by 5 bases and V by 10 bases; bases with no gene match: 11. Germline loops: CDR1 ENHRY, CDR2 SYGVKD. The CDR3 is 15 amino acids. The CDR3 nucleotides are TGTGCCACTCAACCGGGACAGGGTGGGACCGGGGAGCTGTTTTTT. It is translated as CATQPGQGGTGELFF.